These T cell receptor beta chains were read from a single sample in a study of OX40 agonist ivuxolimab in advanced cancers. Libraries were prepared by immunoSEQ multiplex PCR; TCRdb keeps only in-frame clonotypes and omits some of them. The table has nearly 110,000 clones, just over 90% seen once. Sequencing used CD4+ or CD8+ T cells sorted from blood, obtained in a trial of the OX40 agonist ivuxolimab. These receptors all stem from an adult with an advanced solid tumor such as melanoma, head and neck, liver or kidney cancer. Each CDR3 is given with its conserved first and last residue. D genes are given only for firm matches. Size tells how often a clone was seen (once, few, many) or the class of an expanded clone, and some rows leave it out.

v_gene	abundance	j_gene	d_gene	CDR3aa	CDR3nt
TRBV19	NA	TRBJ1-1	NA	CASTDVMNTEAFF	TGTGCCAGTACTGATGTAATGAACACTGAAGCTTTCTTT
TRBV2	NA	TRBJ2-2	TRBD2	CASTRAGGTGELFF	TGTGCCAGCACCCGAGCCGGGGGGACCGGGGAGCTGTTTTTT
TRBV30	few	TRBJ1-2	NA	CAWSHQTGYGYTF	TGTGCCTGGAGTCATCAGACAGGCTATGGCTACACCTTC
TRBV30	NA	TRBJ1-2	NA	CAWSRQGGDGYTF	TGTGCCTGGAGTCGGCAGGGTGGGGATGGCTACACCTTC
TRBV7-9	NA	TRBJ1-6	NA	CASSPVRGDSPLHF	TGTGCCAGCAGCCCGGTCAGGGGAGATTCACCCCTCCACTTT
TRBV7-9	NA	TRBJ2-1	TRBD1	CASSFGTAYNEQFF	TGTGCCAGCAGCTTTGGGACAGCCTACAATGAGCAGTTCTTC
TRBV7-6	NA	TRBJ2-3	NA	CASSGGDTQYF	TGTGCCAGCAGCGGAGGGGATACGCAGTATTTT
TRBV7-8	NA	TRBJ1-1	NA	CASSLEQVSRAFF	TGTGCCAGCAGCTTAGAACAAGTCAGCAGGGCTTTCTTT
TRBV15	NA	TRBJ1-6	NA	CATSRDIGKGSPLHF	TGTGCCACCAGCAGAGATATAGGGAAGGGTTCACCCCTCCACTTT
TRBV29-1	NA	TRBJ2-7	NA	CSVEIVAGEQYF	TGCAGCGTAGAAATCGTCGCCGGCGAGCAGTACTTC
TRBV6-5	NA	TRBJ2-5	NA	CASRYRRGGETQYF	TGTGCCAGCAGGTACCGCAGGGGCGGGGAGACCCAGTACTTC
TRBV15	NA	TRBJ1-3	TRBD1	CATSSDRVGNTIYF	TGTGCCACCAGCAGTGACAGGGTTGGAAACACCATATATTTT
TRBV5-1	few	TRBJ2-3	TRBD1	CASSWGQGTDTQYF	TGCGCCAGCAGCTGGGGACAGGGCACAGATACGCAGTATTTT
TRBV5-4	once	TRBJ2-7	NA	CASSLDSISYEQYF	TGTGCCAGCAGCTTGGACTCCATCTCCTACGAGCAGTACTTC
TRBV6-1	NA	TRBJ1-6	NA	CASSTWTSPLHF	TGTGCCAGCAGTACTTGGACTTCACCCCTCCACTTT
TRBV21-1	NA	TRBJ2-4	NA	CASSKGSRGQLGLRAKNIQYF	TGTGCCAGCAGCAAAGGCTCAAGGGGACAGCTGGGCTTGAGAGCCAAAAACATTCAGTACTTC
TRBV2	NA	TRBJ2-7	TRBD1	CASRGYRGREQYF	TGTGCCAGCAGGGGTTACAGGGGTCGGGAGCAGTACTTC
TRBV6-5	NA	TRBJ1-2	NA	CASSPHGLEHYGYTF	TGTGCCAGCAGTCCCCACGGGTTGGAGCACTATGGCTACACCTTC
TRBV9	NA	TRBJ2-3	NA	CASRGERSTDTQYF	TGTGCCAGCAGGGGAGAGCGGTCCACAGATACGCAGTATTTT
TRBV30	NA	TRBJ2-6	NA	CAWSVWRTGSGANVLTF	TGTGCCTGGAGTGTGTGGAGGACCGGGTCTGGGGCCAACGTCCTGACTTTC
TRBV19	NA	TRBJ2-7	NA	CASADRTENYEQYF	TGTGCCAGTGCAGACCGGACGGAGAATTACGAGCAGTACTTC
TRBV4-2	NA	TRBJ2-7	TRBD1	CASSQVPGQGGDF	TGTGCCAGCAGCCAGGTCCCGGGACAGGGCGGGGACTTC
TRBV9	once	TRBJ1-2	NA	CASSTEEGGYTF	TGTGCCAGCAGCACGGAGGAGGGTGGCTACACCTTC
TRBV7-9	NA	TRBJ1-1	NA	CASKRDTEAFF	TGTGCCAGCAAAAGGGACACTGAAGCTTTCTTT
TRBV7-6	NA	TRBJ1-3	NA	CASSQQGVGGNTIYF	TGTGCCAGCAGCCAACAGGGAGTCGGTGGAAACACCATATATTTT
TRBV28	NA	TRBJ2-7	NA	CASRNTGTLNYEQYF	TGTGCCAGCAGAAATACCGGGACCTTAAACTACGAGCAGTACTTC
TRBV5-4	NA	TRBJ2-6	NA	CASSFTSSGANVLTF	TGTGCCAGCAGCTTCACCAGCTCTGGGGCCAACGTCCTGACTTTC
TRBV11-2	NA	TRBJ1-1	NA	CASSLAPGNTEAFF	TGTGCCAGCAGCTTAGCGCCGGGGAACACTGAAGCTTTCTTT
TRBV4-2	NA	TRBJ2-7	TRBD1	CASSQPGQGGDEQYF	TGTGCCAGCAGCCAGCCAGGACAGGGGGGCGACGAGCAGTACTTC
TRBV6-6	NA	TRBJ2-4	NA	CASSYSRGSTNIQYF	TGTGCCAGCAGTTACTCGCGAGGAAGCACCAACATTCAGTACTTC
TRBV18	NA	TRBJ1-1	TRBD1	CASSTMDRGSTEAFF	TGTGCCAGCTCAACGATGGACAGGGGGAGCACTGAAGCTTTCTTT
TRBV11-3	NA	TRBJ1-2	NA	CASSTSDRSGYTF	TGTGCCAGCAGTACTTCCGACAGATCTGGCTACACCTTC
TRBV14	once	TRBJ1-2	TRBD1	CASSPDRVGYTF	TGTGCCAGCAGCCCGGACAGGGTTGGCTACACCTTC
TRBV5-4	NA	TRBJ2-7	NA	CASSLWSRDEQYF	TGTGCCAGCAGCTTGTGGAGCAGGGACGAGCAGTACTTC
TRBV5-1	once	TRBJ1-2	NA	CASRIDSVGNGYTF	TGCGCCAGCAGAATCGACAGCGTGGGGAATGGCTACACCTTC
TRBV7-9	NA	TRBJ1-2	TRBD1	CASSSHSGGYGYTF	TGTGCCAGCAGTTCTCATTCAGGGGGTTATGGCTACACCTTC
TRBV7-2	NA	TRBJ2-7	TRBD2	CASSLASGITYEQYF	TGTGCCAGCAGCCTAGCTAGCGGGATTACCTACGAGCAGTACTTC
TRBV30	NA	TRBJ2-5	NA	CAWSRGQEETQYF	TGTGCCTGGAGTAGAGGGCAGGAAGAGACCCAGTACTTC
TRBV6-6	few	TRBJ1-1	NA	CASSYTGTGTEAFF	TGTGCCAGCAGTTACACCGGGACGGGCACTGAAGCTTTCTTT
TRBV10-3	NA	TRBJ2-3	TRBD1	CAISEGTGANTDTQYF	TGTGCCATCAGTGAGGGGACAGGGGCTAACACAGATACGCAGTATTTT
TRBV5-1	NA	TRBJ2-5	NA	CASSLDPGTETQYF	TGCGCCAGCAGCTTGGATCCAGGGACGGAGACCCAGTACTTC
TRBV30	NA	TRBJ1-3	NA	CARGTLSGNTIYF	TGTGCCAGAGGGACACTCTCTGGAAACACCATATATTTT
TRBV19	NA	TRBJ1-2	TRBD1	CASSQGALGYTF	TGTGCCAGTTCACAGGGGGCCTTGGGCTACACCTTC
TRBV10-3	NA	TRBJ2-1	TRBD1	CAISAGQGASQSYNEQFF	TGTGCCATCAGTGCGGGACAGGGGGCGAGTCAGTCCTACAATGAGCAGTTCTTC
TRBV19	few	TRBJ1-2	NA	CASSPSPNYGYTF	TGTGCCAGTAGTCCCTCCCCTAACTATGGCTACACCTTC
TRBV5-1	NA	TRBJ2-7	TRBD1	CASSPWTGSSYEQYF	TGCGCCAGCAGCCCCTGGACAGGAAGCTCCTACGAGCAGTACTTC
TRBV4-3	NA	TRBJ2-3	NA	CASSQFSEGADTQYF	TGCGCCAGCAGCCAATTCAGCGAGGGGGCAGATACGCAGTATTTT